A selection of T cell receptor beta chains follows, all from one sample in a study of blood T cell repertoires in COVID-19. Data came from immunoSEQ multiplex PCR; TCRdb stores just in-frame clones and leaves some out. The sample includes around 67,000 clones, around three quarters of them seen just once. Sequenced sample: peripheral blood. The receptors here all came from a woman in her 70s with acute or convalescent COVID-19. Both conserved end residues are part of each CDR3. A D gene is named only where the DNA matches it firmly. The listing skips clone size in some rows; elsewhere it reads once, few, many or a size class.

cdr3_aa	cdr3_nt	j_call	v_call	clone_size	d_call
CASSLRTGGNQPQHF	TGTGCCAGCAGCCTCCGGACAGGGGGAAATCAGCCCCAGCATTTT	TRBJ1-5	TRBV27	.	TRBD1
CASSQVGPHEQYF	TGTGCCAGCAGCCAAGTTGGCCCTCACGAGCAGTACTTC	TRBJ2-7	TRBV14	.	.
CASSEYWHDEAFF	TGTGCCAGCAGTGAATATTGGCACGATGAAGCTTTCTTT	TRBJ1-1	TRBV25-1	.	.
CASSVGTRPRETQYF	TGCGCCAGCAGCGTAGGGACTAGGCCCAGGGAGACCCAGTACTTC	TRBJ2-5	TRBV5-1	.	TRBD2
CASMVGGIRYYEQYF	TGTGCCAGCATGGTCGGGGGGATTCGATACTACGAGCAGTACTTC	TRBJ2-7	TRBV6-5	.	TRBD2
CASRGQGQETQYF	TGTGCCAGCAGAGGACAGGGCCAAGAGACCCAGTACTTC	TRBJ2-5	TRBV6-5	.	TRBD1
CAIRGADTQYF	TGTGCCATCCGGGGAGCAGATACGCAGTATTTT	TRBJ2-3	TRBV10-3	once	.
CASSFSGVGAFF	TGTGCCAGCAGCTTTTCCGGGGTTGGAGCTTTCTTT	TRBJ1-1	TRBV5-8	.	.
CASSFRGGNQPQHF	TGTGCCAGCAGTTTCCGGGGGGGCAATCAGCCCCAGCATTTT	TRBJ1-5	TRBV27	.	.
CASSPTGTNYGYTF	TGTGCCAGCAGCCCGACAGGGACTAACTATGGCTACACCTTC	TRBJ1-2	TRBV5-6	.	TRBD1
CATSRDAGRRLYEQYF	TGTGCCACCAGCAGAGATGCGGGGCGTAGACTCTACGAGCAGTACTTC	TRBJ2-7	TRBV15	.	.
CASSYDPGLAGVEQYF	TGTGCCAGCAGCTACGATCCGGGACTAGCGGGAGTCGAGCAGTACTTC	TRBJ2-7	TRBV7-9	.	TRBD2
CASSSGQGNTIYF	TGTGCCAGCTCATCGGGACAGGGAAACACCATATATTTT	TRBJ1-3	TRBV18	.	TRBD1
CATSRDTGETQYF	TGTGCCACCAGCAGAGATACGGGGGAGACCCAGTACTTC	TRBJ2-5	TRBV15	.	.
CASSRGTEAFF	TGTGCCAGCAGCAGAGGCACTGAAGCTTTCTTT	TRBJ1-1	TRBV14	.	.
CASSDVGEGSEAFF	TGTGCCAGCAGCGACGTCGGGGAGGGGAGTGAAGCTTTCTTT	TRBJ1-1	TRBV5-4	.	.
CAISARTGGEVGELFF	TGTGCCATCAGTGCGCGGACAGGGGGCGAGGTCGGGGAGCTGTTTTTT	TRBJ2-2	TRBV10-3	once	TRBD1
CASSPRGEVYGYTF	TGTGCCAGCTCACCACGGGGCGAGGTCTATGGCTACACCTTC	TRBJ1-2	TRBV18	few	.
CASTDRPRTGYSPLHF	TGTGCCAGTACCGACCGGCCCCGGACAGGGTACTCACCCCTCCACTTT	TRBJ1-6	TRBV19	.	TRBD1
CASSEGTSGYNEQFF	TGTGCCAGCAGCGAGGGGACTAGCGGGTACAATGAGCAGTTCTTC	TRBJ2-1	TRBV6-5	.	TRBD2
CASSIEQISNQPQHF	TGTGCCAGTAGTATAGAACAGATTAGCAATCAGCCCCAGCATTTT	TRBJ1-5	TRBV19	.	.
CASSPIGQGNYGYTF	TGCGCCAGCAGCCCAATAGGACAGGGGAATTATGGCTACACCTTC	TRBJ1-2	TRBV4-1	.	TRBD1
CASSLDTGLEAFF	TGTGCCAGCAGCTTAGATACCGGACTAGAAGCTTTCTTT	TRBJ1-1	TRBV11-3	.	.
CSASVGGDYGYTF	TGCAGCGCCAGCGTGGGGGGAGACTATGGCTACACCTTC	TRBJ1-2	TRBV29-1	.	.
CASSQGSYENEAFF	TGTGCCAGCAGCCAAGGATCTTATGAGAACGAAGCTTTCTTT	TRBJ1-1	TRBV4-2	.	.
CASSLGASNQPQHF	TGTGCCAGCAGCTTAGGGGCTAGCAATCAGCCCCAGCATTTT	TRBJ1-5	TRBV5-5	.	.
CASSYSTRGVIDGYTF	TGTGCCAGCAGTTACTCGACACGGGGGGTAATTGATGGCTACACCTTC	TRBJ1-2	TRBV6-5	.	.
CASRREGGTTFF	TGTGCCAGCAGACGCGAAGGGGGAACGACTTTCTTT	TRBJ1-1	TRBV2	.	.
CASSRQTSLNTEAFF	TGTGCCAGCAGCCGCCAAACCAGTTTGAACACTGAAGCTTTCTTT	TRBJ1-1	TRBV7-2	.	.
CASSIHPAGGPGGSYEQYF	TGTGCCAGCAGCATCCATCCAGCGGGAGGGCCTGGTGGGTCCTACGAGCAGTACTTC	TRBJ2-7	TRBV9	few	TRBD2
CASRESGYTF	TGTGCCAGCAGGGAGTCTGGCTACACCTTC	TRBJ1-2	TRBV6-5	once	.
CASSLLARGGQETQYF	TGCGCCAGCAGCTTGCTGGCCCGCGGGGGGCAAGAGACCCAGTACTTC	TRBJ2-5	TRBV5-1	.	TRBD2
CASSLVVAGNYNEQFF	TGTGCCAGCAGCTTAGTGGTAGCGGGGAACTACAATGAGCAGTTCTTC	TRBJ2-1	TRBV7-2	.	TRBD2
CASSLGQANYGYTF	TGTGCCAGCAGCTTGGGACAGGCCAACTATGGCTACACCTTC	TRBJ1-2	TRBV5-6	.	.
CASSYSSGYWGEQYF	TGTGCCAGCAGTTACTCCTCAGGGTACTGGGGCGAGCAGTACTTC	TRBJ2-7	TRBV6-2/TRBV6-3	few	.
CASSQEQAGSTGELFF	TGCGCCAGCAGCCAAGAACAGGCGGGAAGCACCGGGGAGCTGTTTTTT	TRBJ2-2	TRBV4-1	.	.
CASSRQGTNEQFF	TGTGCCAGTAGTCGACAGGGGACCAATGAGCAGTTCTTC	TRBJ2-1	TRBV19	.	TRBD1
CASRSPGALTEAFF	TGTGCCAGCAGGTCCCCAGGGGCGCTCACTGAAGCTTTCTTT	TRBJ1-1	TRBV28	few	.
CASGLGAGGTDTQYF	TGTGCTAGTGGTTTGGGAGCGGGAGGTACAGATACGCAGTATTTT	TRBJ2-3	TRBV12-5	few	TRBD2
CASSLSGSSYEQYF	TGTGCCAGCAGCCTTAGCGGGAGCTCCTACGAGCAGTACTTC	TRBJ2-7	TRBV5-6	few	TRBD2
CASSPGTEANYGYTF	TGTGCCAGCAGCCCAGGGACAGAAGCTAACTATGGCTACACCTTC	TRBJ1-2	TRBV4-2	.	TRBD1
CASDKGGDTEAFF	TGTGCCAGCGATAAGGGAGGGGACACTGAAGCTTTCTTT	TRBJ1-1	TRBV5-4	.	.
CASSTDRAEAFF	TGTGCCAGTAGTACAGACAGGGCTGAAGCTTTCTTT	TRBJ1-1	TRBV19	.	TRBD1
CATSDLRAGGRDEQYF	TGTGCCACCAGTGATTTGCGGGCGGGAGGCCGGGACGAGCAGTACTTC	TRBJ2-7	TRBV24-1	once	TRBD2
CASSLGSTEQFF	TGTGCCAGCAGCTTAGGTAGTACTGAGCAGTTCTTC	TRBJ2-1	TRBV11-1	.	.
CASSEPTGDGYTF	TGCGCCAGCAGCGAGCCGACAGGGGACGGCTACACCTTC	TRBJ1-2	TRBV5-1	.	TRBD1
CASSLRTVGEYGYTF	TGTGCCAGCAGCCTTCGGACAGTCGGGGAGTATGGCTACACCTTC	TRBJ1-2	TRBV9	few	.
CASSLAHIENQPQHF	TGTGCCAGCAGCTTAGCCCACATTGAAAATCAGCCCCAGCATTTT	TRBJ1-5	TRBV11-2	medium-sized	.
CASSQEAGGSEQFF	TGTGCCAGCAGCCAAGAAGCGGGGGGGAGTGAGCAGTTCTTC	TRBJ2-1	TRBV3-1/TRBV3-2	.	TRBD2
CASSISSGSDEQFF	TGTGCCAGTAGTATCTCTAGCGGGAGCGATGAGCAGTTCTTC	TRBJ2-1	TRBV19	.	TRBD2